Listed here is a single TCR beta chain. The data originate from a study of T-cell memory formation after mild COVID-19. A 5'RACE reaction primed in the constant segment made cDNA libraries of TCR alpha and TCR beta, and these carried sample barcodes and UMIs. TCRdb reprocessed the 5' RACE reads via MiXCR and lists one record per CDR3 protein. Of 35,000 to 50,000 distinct CDR3 sequences in the sample, 8.5% to 10% were seen once. The material sequenced was PBMCs or a T cell subset sorted from them (not recorded which). The receptor was isolated from an adult woman who had mild COVID-19 (a few samples of this study predate the infection). Cell type and time point are not known.

The CDR3 reads CASRDRTGYQPQHF. In DNA, the CDR3 is TGTGCCAGCAGAGACCGGACAGGGTATCAGCCCCAGCATTTT. The V call is TRBV2, the J call TRBJ1-5; 8 bases line up with TRBD1. The CDR3 covers 14 residues. CDR1 and CDR2 from the germline V gene are SNHLY and FYNNEI. V trimming: 6 bases; J trimming: 5 bases; junction bases outside the gene matches: 6.